What follows are 12 T cell receptor beta chains derived from one specimen sequenced in a study of cytomegalovirus exposure and HLA in healthy donors. 13 Jbeta primers and 60 Vbeta primers were used for the PCR. The protocol was immunoSEQ multiplex PCR, while the TCRdb copy is restricted to in-frame clones and leaves out a portion. This sample has approximately 150,000 clones, with about 83% found just once. The sequenced material came from PBMCs. Receptor source: a girl aged 5 to 17 in good health and CMV-seropositive.

The J gene is TRBJ1-2, the V gene TRBV14; D gene ambiguous. This CDR3 region has 14 residues. Trimming stripped 6 bases from V and 5 bases from J, with 16 bases between. Per the germline V gene, CDR1 is SGHDN and CDR2 is FVKESK. CDR3 sequence reads: CASSQLESLYGYTF. CDR3 nucleotide sequence: TGTGCCAGCAGTCAGCTGGAGAGCCTTTATGGCTACACCTTC.

This chain joins TRBV5-4 and TRBJ1-1, with D maybe TRBD1 (6 bases). Looked up from germline, CDR1 is SGHNT and CDR2 is YYREEE (reference sequence). The ends were cut back, 5 bases at V and 3 bases at J, with 14 bases in the middle. The CDR3 is 14 amino acids. CDR3 in amino acids: CASRLTGGDTEAFF. The CDR3 bases are TGTGCCAGCAGGCTGACAGGTGGGGACACTGAAGCTTTCTTT.

The V and J genes are TRBV5-1 and TRBJ1-1; 8 nucleotides agree with TRBD1. Germline CDR1 and CDR2: SGHRS and YFSETQ. Unmatched junction bases numbered 5, after V lost 3 bases and J lost 1 base. The CDR3 extends over 15 amino acids. In nucleotides, the CDR3 is TGCGCCAGCAGCTATCAGGGGGCGGCGAACACTGAAGCTTTCTTT. Its translation: CASSYQGAANTEAFF.

The chain has TRBV7-9 and TRBJ1-3; D gene unclear. Germline V CDR1 and CDR2: SEHNR, FQNEAQ (reference sequence). Trimming cost V 8 bases and J 1 base, with 9 bases left between them. This CDR3 spans 13 amino acids. CDR3 sequence: CASVAGSGNTIYF. Here the CDR3 DNA reads TGTGCCAGCGTTGCAGGATCTGGAAACACCATATATTTT.

This chain joins TRBV6-5 and TRBJ1-2; TRBD1 matches 7 bases. This CDR3 has 16 residues. CDR1 and CDR2 from the germline V gene are MNHEY and SVGAGI. V dropped 0 bases and J dropped 3; count of bases not matched to a gene: 7. As DNA, the CDR3 is TGTGCCAGCAGTTACTCGATGTGGGACAGTTACTATGGCTACACCTTC. It is translated as CASSYSMWDSYYGYTF.

V gene TRBV2 combines with J gene TRBJ2-7, with 7 bases lining up with TRBD1. Germline CDR1 is SNHLY and CDR2 is FYNNEI. J was trimmed by 0 bases and V by 6 bases; bases with no gene match: 8. This CDR3 has 15 residues. This chain's CDR3 is CASSSQTGSSYEQYF. The CDR3 DNA is TGTGCCAGCAGCAGCCAGACAGGGAGCTCCTACGAGCAGTACTTC.

This chain joins TRBV6-5 and TRBJ1-2; possible D gene TRBD1, 6 bases. Germline values: CDR1 MNHEY, CDR2 SVGAGI. This CDR3 has 13 residues. With 5 bases removed from V and 2 bases from J, the gap between germline ends came to 9 bases. CDR3 in amino acids: CASSPTGNYGYTF. The CDR3 coding sequence is TGTGCCAGCAGTCCGACAGGCAACTATGGCTACACCTTC.

The V and J genes are TRBV11-3 and TRBJ2-1; D is perhaps TRBD1 (5 bases). This CDR3 comprises 14 residues. Germline V gives CDR1 SGHNT, CDR2 YENEEA. V was shortened by 1 base and J by 10 bases, with 14 bases between the two germline ends. This chain's CDR3 is CASSLASGYPEQFF. Here the CDR3 DNA reads TGTGCCAGCAGCTTAGCCTCAGGGTATCCGGAGCAGTTCTTC.

The chain is built from TRBV7-9 and TRBJ2-7; unclear D gene. The CDR3 extends over 11 amino acids. Deletions cut 2 bases from V and 6 bases from J, with 5 bases between. The germline V gene has CDR1 SEHNR and CDR2 FQNEAQ (reference sequence). The CDR3 reads CASSLPSEQYF. In DNA, the CDR3 is TGTGCCAGCAGCTTACCCTCCGAGCAGTACTTC.

V and J are TRBV7-9 and TRBJ1-1; D unclear. Trimming removed 3 bases at V and 1 base at J, with 6 bases between. Germline-derived CDR1 and CDR2 are SEHNR and FQNEAQ (reference sequence). This CDR3 region has 13 residues. The DNA for the CDR3 is TGTGCCAGCAGCTTTAGCGGGAACACTGAAGCTTTCTTT. This gives the protein CASSFSGNTEAFF.

The chain is built from TRBV5-1 and TRBJ2-7; possibly TRBD1 for D (6 bases). CDR1 SGHRS and CDR2 YFSETQ come from the germline V gene. V lost 0 bases and J 5 bases, leaving 12 bases between the germline ends. CDR3 length: 14 residues. The chain's CDR3 is CASSLVTGINEQYF. DNA of the CDR3: TGCGCCAGCAGCTTGGTTACAGGGATTAACGAGCAGTACTTC.

This sequence joins TRBV19 and TRBJ1-2; D is uncertain. V was cut by 3 bases and J by 0 bases, with 5 bases left in between. The V gene's germline CDR1 is LNHDA and CDR2 SQIVND (reference sequence). The CDR3 has 13 residues. CDR3 residues: CASSILANYGYTF. In DNA, the CDR3 is TGTGCCAGTAGTATTCTAGCTAACTATGGCTACACCTTC.